Following are 6 T cell receptor beta chains from one sample sequenced in a study of post-analysis software for immune sequencing data. Notes on the study in general: Roughly five TRBV segments appeared more often in patients than in controls, and TRBV5-6, TRBV5-1 and TRBV20-1 were among these.

Included in the TCR beta cDNA libraries were unique molecular identifiers. TCRdb re-derived calls from the PCR reads in MiXCR, one entry per CDR3 protein. The repertoire consists of 800,000 to 950,000 distinct CDR3 sequences, with roughly 50% occurring once and the leading ten covering about 4.8%. The antigens these receptors bind are not known. Sample: blood. All receptors derive from a girl under 18 with multiple sclerosis.

This clonotype was detected only a few times. The rearrangement links TRBV20-1 to TRBJ1-5; 9 positions agree with TRBD1. The germline CDR1 and CDR2 sequences are DFQATT and SNEGSKA (reference sequence). V gave up 3 bases and J gave up 4 bases; unmatched junction bases: 10. The CDR3 totals 16 residues. CDR3 amino acids: CSARLGGTGKNQPQHF. DNA of the CDR3: TGCAGTGCTAGGTTAGGTGGGACAGGGAAAAATCAGCCCCAGCATTTT.

The chain has TRBV6-4 and TRBJ2-6; TRBD1 matches at 8 bases. V was pared by 6 bases and J by 0 bases, with 10 bases of the junction left unmatched. This CDR3 is 18 amino acids long. Germline V lookup: CDR1 MRHNA, CDR2 SNTAGT. The CDR3 nucleotides read TGTGCCAGCAGCGGGGACAGGTCTAAGCTCTCTGGGGCCAACGTCCTGACTTTC. This translates into CASSGDRSKLSGANVLTF.

This clonotype has more than one count but fewer than ten. The genes are TRBV6-6 and TRBJ1-2; 10 positions match TRBD1. This CDR3 contains 16 residues. Germline-derived CDR1 and CDR2 are MNHNY and SVGAGI (reference sequence). J gave up 0 bases and V 2 bases, and 3 bases lay outside the gene matches. The DNA of the CDR3 is TGTGCCAGCAGTTACGGGACAGGGGAAGCTAACTATGGCTACACCTTC. It translates to CASSYGTGEANYGYTF.

This rearrangement joins TRBV5-6 to TRBJ2-3; the match to TRBD2 covers 12 bases. This CDR3 is 17 amino acids long. The V gene end was trimmed by 3 bases and the J gene end by 6 bases; junction bases not matched to a gene: 11. Germline CDR1 and CDR2: SGHDT and YYEEEE. CDR3 coding DNA: TGTGCCAGCAGCTCCTCACGACTAGCGGGGGCCCCGGATACGCAGTATTTT. This translates into CASSSSRLAGAPDTQYF.

This clonotype has a single count. The chain employs TRBV5-1 and TRBJ1-2, with TRBD1 identical over 7 bases. V was pared by 4 bases and J by 7 bases, with 10 bases of the junction left unmatched. Looked up from germline, CDR1 is SGHRS and CDR2 is YFSETQ. The length of the CDR3 is 14 residues. The DNA for the CDR3 is TGCGCCAGCAGCCCTGGACAGGTCTTCCCTGGCTACACCTTC. Residues: CASSPGQVFPGYTF.

This chain joins TRBV12-3 or TRBV12-4 and TRBJ2-7; D unresolved. This CDR3 comprises 13 residues. V was cut by 1 base and J by 2 bases, with 6 bases left in between. CDR3 amino acids: CASSLVQTYEQYF. DNA for the CDR3: TGTGCCAGCAGTTTAGTCCAGACCTACGAGCAGTACTTC.